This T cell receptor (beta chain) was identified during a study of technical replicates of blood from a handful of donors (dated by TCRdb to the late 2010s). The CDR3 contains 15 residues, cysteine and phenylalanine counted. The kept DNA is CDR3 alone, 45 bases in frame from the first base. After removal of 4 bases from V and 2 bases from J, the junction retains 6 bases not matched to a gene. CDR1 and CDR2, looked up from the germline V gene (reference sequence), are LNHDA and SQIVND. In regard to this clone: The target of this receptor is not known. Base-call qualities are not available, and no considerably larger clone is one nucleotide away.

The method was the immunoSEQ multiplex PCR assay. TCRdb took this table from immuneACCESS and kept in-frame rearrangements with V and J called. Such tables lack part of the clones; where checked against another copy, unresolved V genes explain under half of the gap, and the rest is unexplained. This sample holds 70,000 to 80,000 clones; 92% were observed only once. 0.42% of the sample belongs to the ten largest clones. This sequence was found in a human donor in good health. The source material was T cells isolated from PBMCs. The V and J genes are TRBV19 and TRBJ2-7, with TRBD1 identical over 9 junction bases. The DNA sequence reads TGTGCCAGTAGTACCGCCGGGACAGGGACCTACGAGCAGTACTTC. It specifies CASSTAGTGTYEQYF.